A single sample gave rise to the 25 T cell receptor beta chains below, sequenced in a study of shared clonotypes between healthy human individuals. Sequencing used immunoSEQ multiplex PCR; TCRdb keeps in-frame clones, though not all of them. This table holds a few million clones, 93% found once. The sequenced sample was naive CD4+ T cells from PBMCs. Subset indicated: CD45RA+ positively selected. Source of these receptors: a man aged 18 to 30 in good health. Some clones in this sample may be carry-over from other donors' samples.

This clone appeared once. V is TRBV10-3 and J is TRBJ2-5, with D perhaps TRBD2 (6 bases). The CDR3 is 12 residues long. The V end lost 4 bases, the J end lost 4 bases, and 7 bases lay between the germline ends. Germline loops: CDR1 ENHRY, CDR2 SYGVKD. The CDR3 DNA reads TGTGCCATCAGTGGGAGGGGAGAGACCCAGTACTTC. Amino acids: CAISGRGETQYF.

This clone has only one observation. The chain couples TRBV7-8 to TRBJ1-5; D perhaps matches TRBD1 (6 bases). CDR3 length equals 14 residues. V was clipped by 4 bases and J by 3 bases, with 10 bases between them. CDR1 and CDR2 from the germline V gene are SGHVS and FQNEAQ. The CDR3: CASSWTENNQPQHF. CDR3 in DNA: TGTGCCAGCAGCTGGACAGAAAACAATCAGCCCCAGCATTTT.

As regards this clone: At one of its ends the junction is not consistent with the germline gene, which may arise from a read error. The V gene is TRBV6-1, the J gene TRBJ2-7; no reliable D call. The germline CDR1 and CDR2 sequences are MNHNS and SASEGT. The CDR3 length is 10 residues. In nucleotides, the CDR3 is TGTGCCAACATAACCACCGGGTCTTATTTC. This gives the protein CANITTGSYF.

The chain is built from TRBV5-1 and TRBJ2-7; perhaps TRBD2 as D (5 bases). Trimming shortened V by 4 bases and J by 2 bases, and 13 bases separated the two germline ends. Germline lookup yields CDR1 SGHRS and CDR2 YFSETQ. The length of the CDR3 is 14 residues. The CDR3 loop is CASSPPRATYEQYF. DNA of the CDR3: TGCGCCAGCAGCCCACCGAGGGCCACCTACGAGCAGTACTTC.

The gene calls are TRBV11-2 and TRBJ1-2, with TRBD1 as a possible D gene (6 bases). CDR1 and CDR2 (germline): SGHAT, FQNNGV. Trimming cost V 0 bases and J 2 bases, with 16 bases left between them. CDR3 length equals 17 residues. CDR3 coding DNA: TGTGCCAGCAGCTTAGATCCCCAGGGGTGGGGAAACTATGGCTACACCTTC. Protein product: CASSLDPQGWGNYGYTF.

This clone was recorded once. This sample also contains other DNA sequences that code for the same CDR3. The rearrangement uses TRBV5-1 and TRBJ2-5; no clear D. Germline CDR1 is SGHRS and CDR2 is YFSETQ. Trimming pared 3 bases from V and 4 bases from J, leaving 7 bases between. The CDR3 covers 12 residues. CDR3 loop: CASSSDRETQYF. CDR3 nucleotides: TGCGCCAGCAGCTCGGATAGAGAGACCCAGTACTTC.

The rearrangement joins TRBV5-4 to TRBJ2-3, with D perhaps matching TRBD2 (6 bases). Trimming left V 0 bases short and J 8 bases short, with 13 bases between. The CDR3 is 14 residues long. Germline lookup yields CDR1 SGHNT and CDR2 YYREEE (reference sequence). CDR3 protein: CASSLARLVGTQYF. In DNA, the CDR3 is TGTGCCAGCAGCTTGGCCCGACTAGTCGGTACGCAGTATTTT. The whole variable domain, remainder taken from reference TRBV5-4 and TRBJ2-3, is ETGVTQSPTHLIKTRGQQVTLRCSSQSGHNTVSWYQQALGQGPQFIFQYYREEENGRGNFPPRFSGLQFPNYSSELNVNALELDDSALYLCASSLARLVGTQYFGPGTRLTVL.

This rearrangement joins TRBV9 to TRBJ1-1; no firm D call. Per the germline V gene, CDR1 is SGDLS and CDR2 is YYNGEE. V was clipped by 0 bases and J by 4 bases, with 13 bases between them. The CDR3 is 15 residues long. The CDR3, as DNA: TGTGCCAGCAGCGTAGGCCCGTCGGGAACCACTGAAGCTTTCTTT. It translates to CASSVGPSGTTEAFF.

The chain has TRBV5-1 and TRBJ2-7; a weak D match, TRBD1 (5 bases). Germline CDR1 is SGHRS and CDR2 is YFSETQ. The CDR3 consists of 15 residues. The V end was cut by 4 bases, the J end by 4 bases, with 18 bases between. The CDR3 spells CASSQTVSEQYEQYF. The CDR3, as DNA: TGCGCCAGCAGCCAGACAGTTTCAGAGCAGTACGAGCAGTACTTC.

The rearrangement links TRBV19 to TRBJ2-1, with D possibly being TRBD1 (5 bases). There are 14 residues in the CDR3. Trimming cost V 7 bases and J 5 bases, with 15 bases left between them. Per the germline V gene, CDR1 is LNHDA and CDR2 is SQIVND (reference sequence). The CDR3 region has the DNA TGTGCCAGTACCGCCAGGGTTAGAAACAATGAGCAGTTCTTC. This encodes CASTARVRNNEQFF. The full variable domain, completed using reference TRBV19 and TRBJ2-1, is DGGITQSPKYLFRKEGQNVTLSCEQNLNHDAMYWYRQDPGQGLRLIYYSQIVNDFQKGDIAEGYSVSREKKESFPLTVTSAQKNPTAFYLCASTARVRNNEQFFGPGTRLTVL.

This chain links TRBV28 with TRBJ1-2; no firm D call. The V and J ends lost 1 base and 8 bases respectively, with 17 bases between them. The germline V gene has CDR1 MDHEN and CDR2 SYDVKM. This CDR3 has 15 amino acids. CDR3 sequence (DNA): TGTGCCAGCAGTTTATTAGGGCGCAGCCAAGTAGGCTACACCTTC. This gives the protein CASSLLGRSQVGYTF.

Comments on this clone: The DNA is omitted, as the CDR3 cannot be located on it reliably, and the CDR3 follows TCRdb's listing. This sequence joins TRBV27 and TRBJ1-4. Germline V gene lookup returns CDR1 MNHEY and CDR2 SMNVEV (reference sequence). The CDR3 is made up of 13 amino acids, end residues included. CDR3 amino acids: CASSSSEREKLFF.

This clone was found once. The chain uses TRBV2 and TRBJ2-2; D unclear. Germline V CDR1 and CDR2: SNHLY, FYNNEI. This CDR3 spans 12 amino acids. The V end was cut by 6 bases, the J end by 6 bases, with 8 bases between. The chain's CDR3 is CASRAPAGELFF. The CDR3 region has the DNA TGTGCCAGCAGGGCCCCTGCCGGGGAGCTGTTTTTT. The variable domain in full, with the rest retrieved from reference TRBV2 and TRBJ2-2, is EPEVTQTPSHQVTQMGQEVILRCVPISNHLYFYWYRQILGQKVEFLVSFYNNEISEKSEIFDDQFSVERPDGSNFTLKIRSTKLEDSAMYFCASRAPAGELFFGEGSRLTVL.

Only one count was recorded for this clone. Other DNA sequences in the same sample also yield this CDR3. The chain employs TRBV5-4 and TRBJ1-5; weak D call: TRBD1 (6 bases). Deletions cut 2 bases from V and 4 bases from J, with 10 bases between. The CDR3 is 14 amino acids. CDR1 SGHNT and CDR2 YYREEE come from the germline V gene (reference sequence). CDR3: CASSLGGGNQPQHF. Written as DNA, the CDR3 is TGTGCCAGCAGCTTAGGGGGTGGGAATCAGCCCCAGCATTTT.

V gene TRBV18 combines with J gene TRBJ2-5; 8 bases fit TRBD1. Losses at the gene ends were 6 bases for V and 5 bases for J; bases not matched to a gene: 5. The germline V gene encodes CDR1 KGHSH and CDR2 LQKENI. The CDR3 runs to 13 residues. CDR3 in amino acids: CASSFQGAETQYF. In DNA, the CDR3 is TGTGCCAGCTCCTTCCAGGGGGCGGAGACCCAGTACTTC.

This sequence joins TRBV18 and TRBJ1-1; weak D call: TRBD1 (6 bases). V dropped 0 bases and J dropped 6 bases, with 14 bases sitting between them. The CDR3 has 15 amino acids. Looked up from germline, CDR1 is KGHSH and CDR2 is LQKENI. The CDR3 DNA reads TGTGCCAGCTCACCACCAACGGGGGGGGCGTCTGAAGCTTTCTTT. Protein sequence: CASSPPTGGASEAFF.

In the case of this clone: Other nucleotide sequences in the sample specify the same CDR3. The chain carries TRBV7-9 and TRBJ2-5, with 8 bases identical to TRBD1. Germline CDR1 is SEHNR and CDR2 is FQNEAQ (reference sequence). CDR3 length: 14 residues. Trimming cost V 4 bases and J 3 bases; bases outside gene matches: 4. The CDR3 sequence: CASSSGTGEETQYF. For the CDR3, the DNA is TGTGCCAGCAGCTCCGGGACAGGAGAAGAGACCCAGTACTTC.

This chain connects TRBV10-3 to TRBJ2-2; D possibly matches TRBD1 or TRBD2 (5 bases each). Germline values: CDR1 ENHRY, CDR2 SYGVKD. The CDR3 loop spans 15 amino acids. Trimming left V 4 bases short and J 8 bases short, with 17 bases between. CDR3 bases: TGTGCCATCAGTGTCCTCCGGGGCGTCGCGGGGGAGCTGTTTTTT. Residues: CAISVLRGVAGELFF.

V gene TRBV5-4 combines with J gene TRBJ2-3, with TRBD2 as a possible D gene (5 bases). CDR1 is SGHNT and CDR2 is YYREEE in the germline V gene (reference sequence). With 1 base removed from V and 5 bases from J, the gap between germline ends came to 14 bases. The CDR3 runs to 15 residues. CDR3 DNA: TGTGCCAGCAGCTTGACTAGTCGCATGGTAGATACGCAGTATTTT. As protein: CASSLTSRMVDTQYF.

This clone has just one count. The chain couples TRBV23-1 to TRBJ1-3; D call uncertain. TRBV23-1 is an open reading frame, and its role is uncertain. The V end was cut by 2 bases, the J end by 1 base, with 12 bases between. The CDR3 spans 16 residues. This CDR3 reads CASSQPGPISGNTIYF. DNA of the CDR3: TGCGCCAGCAGTCAACCGGGCCCTATTTCTGGAAACACCATATATTTT.

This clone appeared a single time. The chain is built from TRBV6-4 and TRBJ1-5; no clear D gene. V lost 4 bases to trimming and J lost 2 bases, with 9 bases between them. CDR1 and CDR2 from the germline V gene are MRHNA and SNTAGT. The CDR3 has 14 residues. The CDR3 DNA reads TGTGCCAGCAGTGCAGTGTCCGGCAATCAGCCCCAGCATTTT. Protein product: CASSAVSGNQPQHF.

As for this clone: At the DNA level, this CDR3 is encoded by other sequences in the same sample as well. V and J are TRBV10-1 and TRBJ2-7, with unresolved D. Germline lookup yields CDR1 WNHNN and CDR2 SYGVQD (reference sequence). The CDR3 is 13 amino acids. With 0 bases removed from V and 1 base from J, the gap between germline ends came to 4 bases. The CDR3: CASSESGSYEQYF. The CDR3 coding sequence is TGCGCCAGCAGTGAGTCAGGGTCCTACGAGCAGTACTTC.

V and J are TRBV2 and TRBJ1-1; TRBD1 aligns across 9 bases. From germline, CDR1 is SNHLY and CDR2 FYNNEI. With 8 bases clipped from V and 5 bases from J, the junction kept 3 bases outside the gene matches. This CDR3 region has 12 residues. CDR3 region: CASVGQGTEAFF. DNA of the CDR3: TGTGCCAGCGTGGGACAGGGAACTGAAGCTTTCTTT.

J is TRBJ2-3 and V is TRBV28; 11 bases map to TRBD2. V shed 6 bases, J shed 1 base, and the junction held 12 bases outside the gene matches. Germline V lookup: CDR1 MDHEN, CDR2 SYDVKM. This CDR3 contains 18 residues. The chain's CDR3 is CASSRRTSGSWGTDTQYF. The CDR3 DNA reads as TGTGCCAGCAGCCGAAGGACTAGCGGGTCTTGGGGCACAGATACGCAGTATTTT.

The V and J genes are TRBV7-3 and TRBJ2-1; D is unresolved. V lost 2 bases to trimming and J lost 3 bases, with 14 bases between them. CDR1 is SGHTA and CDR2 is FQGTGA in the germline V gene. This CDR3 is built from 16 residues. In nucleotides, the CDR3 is TGTGCCAGCAGCTTAGTAGACACCGACCTCTACAATGAGCAGTTCTTC. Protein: CASSLVDTDLYNEQFF.